This TCR beta chain was sequenced during a study of T-cell reconstitution after alpha-beta-depleted transplantation in children. Broader study findings: By one year post-transplant, T-cell counts and diversity largely arose from T cells that were newly produced. Several hundred expanded graft clones reportedly were the source of alpha-beta T cells about two months after transplant. Surviving recipient T cells and intrathymic progenitors accounted for some patients' high TCRbeta diversity at day 60.

On this clonotype: The antigen is unknown.

The CDR3 contains 17 residues. The TCRbeta library incorporated unique molecular identifiers. TCRdb fed the PCR reads into MiXCR, producing one record per CDR3 protein. The table shows hundreds of thousands of distinct CDR3 sequences, with around 15% occurring only once. The specimen comprised PBMCs, mostly from graft donor cells, sampled 360 days after TCRalphabeta/CD19-depleted stem cell transplant. The genes are TRBV21-1 and TRBJ2-7; the table calls TRBD2, which could not be checked here. TRBV21-1 counts as a pseudogene. This TCR came from a boy younger than two who had a stem cell transplant for Wiskott-Aldrich syndrome, so the T cells may come from the graft donor. CDR3 sequence reads: CASSKVPGLVRPLLQYF. The CDR3 nucleotides read TGTGCCAGCAGCAAAGTCCCGGGACTAGTTCGTCCCTTACTGCAGTACTTC.